This T cell receptor (beta chain) was sequenced for a study of T-cell reconstitution after alpha-beta-depleted transplantation in children. Study findings and constraints: Some patients showed high day-60 TCRbeta diversity, which derived from surviving recipient T cells and thymic progenitors. Approximately two months post-transplant, alpha-beta T cells reportedly originated from several hundred expanded graft clones. T-cell numbers and diversity, one year after transplant, stemmed largely from T cells that were newly produced.

On this clonotype itself: The target antigen is unknown.

This sample's TCRbeta library carried unique molecular identifier barcodes. TCRdb re-derived calls from the PCR reads in MiXCR, one entry per CDR3 protein. Found here are 95,000 to 120,000 distinct CDR3 sequences, 5.5% to 6.5% of them singletons; the top ten hold less than 30%. This specimen consisted of PBMCs, mostly from graft donor cells, obtained 360 days after TCRalphabeta/CD19-depleted stem cell transplant. The TCR comes from a male patient under 10 years old who had a stem cell transplant for acute lymphoblastic leukemia, so the T cells may come from the graft donor.

CDR3: CASTGGHTDTQYF. CDR3 nucleotides: TGTGCCAGCACCGGGGGCCACACAGATACGCAGTATTTT. The chain carries TRBV9 and TRBJ2-3; D possibly uses TRBD1 or TRBD2 (6 bases each). Germline V gene data show CDR1 as SGDLS and CDR2 as YYNGEE. This CDR3 is 13 amino acids long. Trimming took off 6 bases at V and 2 bases at J, with 10 bases between the two ends.